A selection of T cell receptor beta chains follows, all from one sample in a study of T cells after yellow fever vaccination. Via MiXCR, TCRdb re-called the 5' RACE reads, giving one row per CDR3 protein. Of under 300,000 distinct CDR3 sequences listed, 10% to 15% are singletons. The sequences come from CD4+ T cells sorted from PBMCs, collected 45 days after the yellow fever booster vaccination. Every receptor here comes from a man in his thirties or forties who received the YFV17D yellow fever vaccine. Each CDR3 is given without its conserved first and last residue. Fields, in order: V gene, CDR3 protein.

TRBV7-3	ASSRQRGTVGTQY
TRBV4-3	ASSHTGYANTEAF
TRBV20-1	SARSFGGLGEQF
TRBV12-3/TRBV12-4	ASSLRDRDEKLF
TRBV5-1	ASSLFGRANSQETQY
TRBV20-1	SAHVDMGTGELF
TRBV2	ASAIQDTQY
TRBV10-3	ATLKTQEGNYEQY
TRBV24-1	ATSDRERSRTQY
TRBV30	AWRIGSSYNEQF
TRBV4-3	ASSQVYGYEQY
TRBV18	ASSPSEGMYEQY
TRBV5-1	ASSTGQGWGTEAF
TRBV20-1	SAGLAGVYEQY
TRBV4-1	ASSHGPGQGGMVTQY
TRBV20-1	SARDLQASYQPQH
TRBV5-1	ASSFGGLQETQY
TRBV3-1	ASSQDTGAPTQPQH
TRBV7-8	ASSLVGGLASYEQY
TRBV9	ASSVDPTAGQQETQY
TRBV27	ASSFQTASTDTQY
TRBV6-2/TRBV6-3	ASSYSSWGDTQY
TRBV4-3	ASSRSTRAKTDTQY
TRBV6-2/TRBV6-3	ASSLPSYEQY
TRBV2	ASSGGLSNQPQH
TRBV28	ASSLHQGLGSPLH
TRBV20-1	SAWVLAVSKQF
TRBV5-1	ASGSGRSNEQY
TRBV5-4	ASSLGGRNLYEQY
TRBV27	ASSTLGAGLFNYGYT
TRBV20-1	SARIRQSSYNSPLH
TRBV15	ATSLRGVSQY
TRBV18	ASSPGTGGEKLF
TRBV7-8	ASSFRDRGPEAF
TRBV7-2	ASSPSWGSINPRQF
TRBV5-1	ASTPGLALTDTQY
TRBV7-2	ASSPTAGSYNEQF
TRBV4-3	ASSQGIGAGANNEQF
TRBV28	ASSLPVTGELF
TRBV12-3/TRBV12-4	ASTERGGVQY
TRBV29-1	SVARTRYNEQF